Here is one TCR beta chain with its context. According to the study, genomic DNA was the template for TCR beta VDJ and CDR3 profiling. TCRdb itself ran the reads through MiXCR, one entry per CDR3 protein. The table has approximately 380,000 distinct CDR3 sequences, about two thirds seen once. The sample is drawn from a study of CD8+CD57+ T cells in acquired aplastic anemia. Germline V gene data show CDR1 as MNHNS and CDR2 as SASEGT. The CDR3 is made up of 14 amino acids. Trimming took off 6 bases at V and 2 bases at J, with 10 bases between the two ends. J is TRBJ2-2 and V is TRBV6-1; unclear D gene. The TCR was taken from a human donor in good health, serving as a control. The sequenced sample was sorted CD4+, CD8+, or CD8+CD57+ T cells (not recorded which) from PBMCs. This chain's CDR3 is CASRPGRNTGELFF. The CDR3 DNA follows: TGTGCCAGCAGGCCAGGCCGTAACACCGGGGAGCTGTTTTTT.